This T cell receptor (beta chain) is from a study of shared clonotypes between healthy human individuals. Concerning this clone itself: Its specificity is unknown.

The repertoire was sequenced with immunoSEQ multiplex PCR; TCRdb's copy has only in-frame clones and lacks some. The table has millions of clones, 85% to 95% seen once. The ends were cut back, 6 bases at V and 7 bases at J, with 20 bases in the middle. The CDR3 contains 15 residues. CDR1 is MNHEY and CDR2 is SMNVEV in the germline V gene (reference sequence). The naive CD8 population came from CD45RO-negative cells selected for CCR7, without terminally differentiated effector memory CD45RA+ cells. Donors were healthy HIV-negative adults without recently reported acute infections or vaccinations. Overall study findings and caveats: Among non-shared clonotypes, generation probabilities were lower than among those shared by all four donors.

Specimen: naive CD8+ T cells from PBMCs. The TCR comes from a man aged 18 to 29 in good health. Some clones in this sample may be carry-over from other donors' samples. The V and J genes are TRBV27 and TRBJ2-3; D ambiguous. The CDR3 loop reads CASSSTSWVQHTQYF. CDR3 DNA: TGTGCCAGCAGCTCAACTTCCTGGGTCCAACATACGCAGTATTTT.